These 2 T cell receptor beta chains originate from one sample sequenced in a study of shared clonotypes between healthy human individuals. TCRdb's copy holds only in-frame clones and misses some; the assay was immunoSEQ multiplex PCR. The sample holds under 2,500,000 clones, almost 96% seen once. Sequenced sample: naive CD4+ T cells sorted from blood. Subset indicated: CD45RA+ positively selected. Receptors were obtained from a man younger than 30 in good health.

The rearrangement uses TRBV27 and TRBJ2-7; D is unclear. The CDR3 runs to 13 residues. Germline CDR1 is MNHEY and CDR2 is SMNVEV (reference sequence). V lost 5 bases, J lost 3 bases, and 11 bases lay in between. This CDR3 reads CASSPSPDYEQYF. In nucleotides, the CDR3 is TGTGCCAGCAGTCCCAGTCCGGACTACGAGCAGTACTTC.

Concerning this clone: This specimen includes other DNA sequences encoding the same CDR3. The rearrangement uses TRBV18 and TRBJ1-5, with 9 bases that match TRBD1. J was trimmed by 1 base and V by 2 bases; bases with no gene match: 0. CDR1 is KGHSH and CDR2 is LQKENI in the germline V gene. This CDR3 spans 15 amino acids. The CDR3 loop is CASSPGQGSNQPQHF. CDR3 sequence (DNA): TGTGCCAGCTCACCAGGACAGGGGAGCAATCAGCCCCAGCATTTT.